The 24 T cell receptor beta chains below all came from one sample that was sequenced in a study of T cells expressing NK-cell markers. TCRdb reprocessed the 5' RACE reads, with one entry per CDR3 protein and no DNA. Its table records around 380,000 distinct CDR3 sequences. Sequenced: blood T cells: a sorted CD56 or NKG2C T cell subset, CD4+ or CD8+ T cells, or bulk PBMC T cells (not recorded which). These receptors were collected from a woman aged 45-65 years in good health.

The V call is TRBV4-1, the J call TRBJ2-7; TCRdb returns TRBD1, unconfirmable since there is no DNA. The CDR3 extends over 13 amino acids. Germline-derived CDR1 and CDR2 are MGHRA and YSYEKL. The CDR3 sequence is CASSQAPGNEQYF.

This chain links TRBV5-6 with TRBJ2-4; TCRdb reports TRBD1, a call that lacks DNA to check it against. The V gene's germline CDR1 is SGHDT and CDR2 YYEEEE. The CDR3 is made up of 15 amino acids. This CDR3 is CASSRTGAAKNIQYF.

The chain joins TRBV7-9 to TRBJ1-4. CDR3 length equals 15 residues. Per germline, CDR1 SEHNR and CDR2 FQNEAQ (reference sequence). The CDR3 loop is CASSLYSSKNEKLFF.

The gene calls are TRBV14 and TRBJ1-1; TCRdb's D call of TRBD1 is untestable without DNA. The CDR3 sequence is 16 residues long. Germline CDR1 SGHDN, CDR2 FVKESK. This CDR3 reads CASSPTPQGMNTEAFF. Complete variable domain (other parts from reference TRBV14 and TRBJ1-1): EAGVTQFPSHSVIEKGQTVTLRCDPISGHDNLYWYRRVMGKEIKFLLHFVKESKQDESGMPNNRFLAERTGGTYSTLKVQPAELEDSGVYFCASSPTPQGMNTEAFFGQGTRLTVV.

The CDR3 is CASSLGGTSGFWQFF. This rearrangement joins TRBV11-3 to TRBJ2-1; with no DNA, the TCRdb D assignment of TRBD2 cannot be verified. CDR3 length: 15 residues. Per the germline V gene, CDR1 is SGHNT and CDR2 is YENEEA.

The chain combines TRBV5-1 with TRBJ2-7. There are 13 residues in the CDR3. Germline assignment: CDR1 SGHRS and CDR2 YFSETQ. CDR3 residues: CASRQAKSYEQYF.

The gene calls are TRBV27 and TRBJ1-1; checking the TCRdb D call of TRBD1 is not possible without DNA. Germline CDR1 and CDR2: MNHEY and SMNVEV (reference sequence). This CDR3 comprises 15 residues. CDR3 amino acids: CASSSHGARNTEAFF.

V gene TRBV10-3 combines with J gene TRBJ2-7. Germline lookup yields CDR1 ENHRY and CDR2 SYGVKD. The CDR3 has 15 amino acids. CDR3 sequence reads: CAISFNLGEYYEQYF.

The chain links TRBV7-9 to TRBJ2-2; TCRdb's D gene call, TRBD1, goes unchecked for lack of DNA. CDR1 and CDR2 from the germline V gene are SEHNR and FQNEAQ (reference sequence). This CDR3 is built from 14 residues. The CDR3 loop reads CASRPDRGPGELFF. Variable domain in full (rest from reference TRBV7-9 and TRBJ2-2): DTGVSQNPRHKITKRGQNVTFRCDPISEHNRLYWYRQTLGQGPEFLTYFQNEAQLEKSRLLSDRFSAERPKGSFSTLEIQRTEQGDSAMYLCASRPDRGPGELFFGEGSRLTVL.

The V and J genes are TRBV9 and TRBJ2-5; TCRdb proposes TRBD2, but this gene call is untestable without DNA. This CDR3 is built from 16 residues. The germline V gene encodes CDR1 SGDLS and CDR2 YYNGEE. The CDR3 loop reads CASSPPDSLPTGTQYF.

The genes are TRBV3-1 and TRBJ1-5. The CDR3 covers 12 residues. Germline CDR1 reads LGHDT; CDR2 reads YNNKEL (reference sequence). CDR3 residues: CASSSELGPQHF.

The CDR3 region is CASSLQRADTQYF. The rearrangement joins TRBV11-2 to TRBJ2-3; the D gene TCRdb calls, TRBD2, cannot be checked with no DNA. Germline lookup yields CDR1 SGHAT and CDR2 FQNNGV. This CDR3 comprises 13 residues. Variable domain in full (rest from reference TRBV11-2 and TRBJ2-3): EAGVAQSPRYKIIEKRQSVAFWCNPISGHATLYWYQQILGQGPKLLIQFQNNGVVDDSQLPKDRFSAERLKGVDSTLKIQPAKLEDSAVYLCASSLQRADTQYFGPGTRLTVL.

The chain recombines TRBV3-1 with TRBJ2-5. CDR1 is LGHDT and CDR2 is YNNKEL in the germline V gene (reference sequence). The CDR3 has 14 amino acids. CDR3 loop: CASSLPIPRETQYF.

The chain is built from TRBV16 and TRBJ2-1. The CDR3 length is 13 residues. Germline V lookup: CDR1 KGHSY, CDR2 FQNENV. The CDR3 loop reads CASSRSFMGEQFF.

J is TRBJ2-1 and V is TRBV20-1; TCRdb returns TRBD1, unconfirmable since there is no DNA. Germline V gives CDR1 DFQATT, CDR2 SNEGSKA (reference sequence). CDR3 length: 14 amino acids. CDR3 loop: CSAGTGGQINEQFF.

The chain recombines TRBV28 with TRBJ2-7; checking the TCRdb D call of TRBD2 is not possible without DNA. The CDR3 loop spans 13 amino acids. Germline-derived CDR1 and CDR2 are MDHEN and SYDVKM. CDR3 sequence reads: CASSPGTSVEQYF. The full variable domain, rest sourced from reference TRBV28 and TRBJ2-7, is DVKVTQSSRYLVKRTGEKVFLECVQDMDHENMFWYRQDPGLGLRLIYFSYDVKMKEKGDIPEGYSVSREKKERFSLILESASTNQTSMYLCASSPGTSVEQYFGPGTRLTVT.

CDR3 region: CASSHTGLAGPNTGELFF. V gene TRBV4-1 combines with J gene TRBJ2-2; TCRdb outputs TRBD2, but without DNA this stays unchecked. Per the germline V gene, CDR1 is MGHRA and CDR2 is YSYEKL. This CDR3 is built from 18 residues.

The genes are TRBV20-1 and TRBJ2-7; the D gene TCRdb calls, TRBD1, cannot be checked with no DNA. The CDR3 loop spans 13 amino acids. CDR1 is DFQATT and CDR2 is SNEGSKA in the germline V gene (reference sequence). The CDR3 sequence: CSASMGGQVEQYF.

The chain is built from TRBV20-1 and TRBJ2-5; TCRdb lists TRBD1, though no DNA is available to test this call. In germline, CDR1 is DFQATT, CDR2 SNEGSKA (reference sequence). This CDR3 is built from 13 residues. The CDR3 region is CSAGGEPEETQYF.

The rearrangement uses TRBV20-1 and TRBJ1-5. This CDR3 spans 15 amino acids. Germline CDR1 and CDR2: DFQATT and SNEGSKA (reference sequence). The CDR3 sequence is CSARDPVSVNQPQHF.

The chain joins TRBV5-1 to TRBJ2-7; TCRdb gives TRBD1 as the D gene, but with no DNA this cannot be confirmed. The germline CDR1 and CDR2 sequences are SGHRS and YFSETQ. This CDR3 comprises 15 residues. This CDR3 reads CASRVSQGAAYEQYF.

CDR3 sequence: CASSLEGRNYGYTF. The chain employs TRBV7-2 and TRBJ1-2; TCRdb's D call of TRBD1 is untestable without DNA. The CDR3 totals 14 residues. The germline gives CDR1 SGHTA, CDR2 FQGNSA.

This chain's CDR3 is CASSFFRQTTGELFF. J is TRBJ2-2 and V is TRBV5-6; TCRdb's assignment of TRBD1 cannot be checked, as there is no DNA. The CDR3 contains 15 residues. The germline gives CDR1 SGHDT, CDR2 YYEEEE.

The V call is TRBV2, the J call TRBJ2-3; TCRdb's D call of TRBD2 is untestable without DNA. Germline values: CDR1 SNHLY, CDR2 FYNNEI. The CDR3 sequence is 16 residues long. CDR3 residues: CASSENLAGFTDTQYF.